The sequence of this T cell receptor beta chain was determined in a study of blood T cells in healthy people across ages. Study details: About one barcoded beta molecule per two T cells came from capture by template switching. Overall study results and limits: There was no known CMV status for donors, so expanded clonotype changes were possibly confounded.

No fewer than 6 million PBMCs went into each sample. It was with a sample-barcoded 5' primer and a J-beta primer mix that a second PCR of about 6 to 11 cycles was run. TCRdb re-derived calls from the 5' RACE reads in MiXCR, one entry per CDR3 protein. The profile shows 650,000 to 800,000 distinct CDR3 sequences, approximately 48% of them singletons. As to this clonotype: Its antigen remains unidentified.

Per germline, CDR1 MNHEY and CDR2 SMNVEV (reference sequence). With 5 bases removed from V and 1 base from J, the gap between germline ends came to 14 bases. The CDR3 length is 15 residues. The TCR sequence derives from a man aged 55 to 69 in good health. Source material: blood. The J gene is TRBJ1-1, the V gene TRBV27; D ambiguous. Here the CDR3 DNA reads TGTGCCAGCAGTCACACGACACTTCCGAACACTGAAGCTTTCTTT. It codes for CASSHTTLPNTEAFF.